This passage covers 5 T cell receptor beta chains from one sample sequenced in a study of blood T cells in healthy people across ages. Primers used in a second PCR of roughly 7 to 11 cycles were a sample-barcoded 5' primer and a J-beta primer mix. From the 5' RACE reads, TCRdb called clonotypes with MiXCR, one entry per CDR3 protein. The profile shows around 690,000 distinct CDR3 sequences, around three fifths of them singletons. Sample: blood. These TCRs come from a man between 60 and 70 years old in good health.

This chain uses TRBV7-2 with TRBJ2-1, with 8 bases that match TRBD1. Germline V gene data show CDR1 as SGHTA and CDR2 as FQGNSA. This CDR3 region has 16 residues. V lost 0 bases to trimming and J lost 10 bases; unmatched junction nucleotides: 11. DNA for the CDR3: TGTGCCAGCAGCTTAGCGGGCGGACAGGGTGGGAGGGAGCAGTTCTTC. Protein product: CASSLAGGQGGREQFF.

This clonotype was found a few times. This chain links TRBV11-2 with TRBJ2-7; weak D call: TRBD1 (6 bases). Per the germline V gene, CDR1 is SGHAT and CDR2 is FQNNGV. The CDR3 runs to 14 residues. V was cut by 2 bases and J by 0 bases, with 8 bases left in between. The CDR3 region is CASSLRTASYEQYF. For the CDR3, the DNA is TGTGCCAGCAGCTTACGGACAGCCTCCTACGAGCAGTACTTC.

This clonotype was detected a few times. The chain uses TRBV15 and TRBJ1-6; D uncertain. The CDR3 sequence is 17 residues long. Germline CDR1 and CDR2: LNHNV and YYDKDF (reference sequence). The germline V and J ends were trimmed by 1 base and 1 base, with 11 bases remaining between them. The CDR3 protein is CATSRGGGGSYNSPLHF. CDR3 sequence (DNA): TGTGCCACCAGCAGAGGTGGTGGAGGGTCCTATAATTCACCCCTCCACTTT.

This chain links TRBV20-1 with TRBJ2-7; D unclear. The end of the DNA is better explained by TRBJ2-5, so the J call may be wrong. Germline CDR1 is DFQATT and CDR2 is SNEGSKA (reference sequence). The CDR3 spans 13 residues. The chain's CDR3 is CSARVRSSETQYF. The CDR3, as DNA: TGCAGTGCTAGAGTGAGGTCGAGCGAGACCCAGTACTTC.

The chain has TRBV28 and TRBJ1-2; a possible D gene is TRBD1 (5 bases). This CDR3 contains 12 residues. The ends were cut back, 0 bases at V and 6 bases at J, with 5 bases in the middle. Germline V CDR1 and CDR2: MDHEN, SYDVKM. The CDR3 DNA reads TGTGCCAGCAGTTTATGGGACAATGGCTACACCTTC. Translating gives CASSLWDNGYTF.